The clone carrying this T cell receptor beta chain has only a few counts. The record originates from a study of cytomegalovirus exposure and HLA in healthy donors. The method was immunoSEQ multiplex PCR; TCRdb's version includes in-frame clones alone and lacks a portion of them. The sample includes 150,000 to 200,000 clones, 85% of them seen just once. The donors were part of the validation cohort, which consisted of about 120 subjects and was separate from the first cohort of roughly 620 subjects. Sample: PBMCs. The source is a man between 18 and 35 years old in good health and CMV-seropositive.

CDR3 residues: CAWTVDRLYGYTF. CDR3 bases: TGTGCCTGGACAGTGGACAGACTGTATGGCTACACCTTC. This sequence joins TRBV30 and TRBJ1-2; TRBD1 is a possible D gene (6 bases). The V gene's germline CDR1 is GTSNPN and CDR2 SVGIG (reference sequence). The CDR3 sequence is 13 residues long. The germline V and J ends were trimmed by 4 bases and 5 bases, with 14 bases remaining between them.